Below are 18 T cell receptor beta chains sequenced from a single sample in a study of T cell changes during pregnancy in multiple sclerosis. Some clones are missing from TCRdb's copy, which holds only in-frame ones; the method was immunoSEQ multiplex PCR. The sample includes about 38,000 clones, around 90% seen only once; the top ten take around 0.4%. The specimen was CD4+ T cells from peripheral blood mononuclear cells, collected after pregnancy. The source of these receptors is a female donor in good health, enrolled as a control in a pregnancy study.

This chain uses TRBV19 with TRBJ1-1; 7 bases map to TRBD1. This CDR3 is 16 amino acids long. J was trimmed by 0 bases and V by 0 bases; bases with no gene match: 4. From germline, CDR1 is LNHDA and CDR2 SQIVND (reference sequence). The CDR3 bases are TGTGCCAGTAGTATAGATCTTGGGACAGTGAACACTGAAGCTTTCTTT. Its translation: CASSIDLGTVNTEAFF.

The V and J genes are TRBV7-9 and TRBJ1-6; D gene ambiguous. Germline CDR1 and CDR2: SEHNR and FQNEAQ (reference sequence). V lost 5 bases and J 0 bases, leaving 5 bases between the germline ends. The CDR3 spans 14 residues. This CDR3 reads CASSKSSYNSPLHF. As DNA, the CDR3 is TGTGCCAGCAGCAAGAGCTCCTATAATTCACCCCTCCACTTT.

The chain couples TRBV30 to TRBJ1-6, with D tentatively TRBD1 (6 bases). The CDR3 spans 15 residues. Germline CDR1 and CDR2: GTSNPN and SVGIG (reference sequence). V was cut by 0 bases and J by 6 bases, with 12 bases left in between. The CDR3 DNA follows: TGTGCCTGGAGTGTTGGACAGCGCTTTAATTCACCCCTCCACTTT. Protein: CAWSVGQRFNSPLHF.

This chain links TRBV19 with TRBJ1-3; 8 bases are a match to TRBD1. Per germline, CDR1 LNHDA and CDR2 SQIVND (reference sequence). This CDR3 contains 14 residues. Unmatched junction bases numbered 3, after V lost 3 bases and J lost 5 bases. This chain's CDR3 is CASSMGDRRNTIYF. The CDR3 DNA reads TGTGCCAGTAGTATGGGGGACAGGAGAAACACCATATATTTT.

The J gene is TRBJ2-2, the V gene TRBV19, with D perhaps matching TRBD2 (6 bases). The V end was cut by 3 bases, the J end by 2 bases, with 13 bases between. The CDR3 contains 16 residues. Germline assignment: CDR1 LNHDA and CDR2 SQIVND (reference sequence). Written as DNA, the CDR3 is TGTGCCAGTAGTATGGTGCTAGCGCACAACACCGGGGAGCTGTTTTTT. The encoded protein is CASSMVLAHNTGELFF.

The chain joins TRBV6-1 to TRBJ1-2, with D possibly matching TRBD1 (6 bases). This CDR3 has 13 residues. Germline CDR1 is MNHNS and CDR2 is SASEGT. V was shortened by 4 bases and J by 9 bases, with 15 bases between the two germline ends. This chain's CDR3 is CASSGGQLLRYTF. As DNA, the CDR3 is TGTGCCAGCAGTGGTGGACAGCTTCTCCGCTACACCTTC.

The chain carries TRBV19 and TRBJ1-6; D is perhaps TRBD1 (6 bases). Trimming stripped 6 bases from V and 7 bases from J, with 16 bases between. The germline V gene encodes CDR1 LNHDA and CDR2 SQIVND (reference sequence). This CDR3 is built from 15 residues. The CDR3 loop reads CASSLSRDNNSPLHF. In nucleotides, the CDR3 is TGTGCCAGTAGCTTAAGCCGGGACAACAATTCACCCCTCCACTTT. The whole variable domain, remainder taken from reference TRBV19 and TRBJ1-6, is DGGITQSPKYLFRKEGQNVTLSCEQNLNHDAMYWYRQDPGQGLRLIYYSQIVNDFQKGDIAEGYSVSREKKESFPLTVTSAQKNPTAFYLCASSLSRDNNSPLHFGNGTRLTVT.

The V and J genes are TRBV6-5 and TRBJ1-5, with D tentatively TRBD1 (6 bases). Germline V gene data show CDR1 as MNHEY and CDR2 as SVGAGI. CDR3 length equals 15 residues. The V and J ends lost 6 bases and 0 bases respectively, with 12 bases between them. The CDR3 protein is CASSRTVDSNQPQHF. The CDR3 DNA sequence: TGTGCCAGCAGCAGGACAGTAGATAGCAATCAGCCCCAGCATTTT.

V and J are TRBV29-1 and TRBJ1-1, with D possibly TRBD1 on 5 matching bases. The CDR3 length is 12 residues. Germline V gene data show CDR1 as SQVTM and CDR2 as ANQGSEA. V was clipped by 5 bases and J by 4 bases, with 11 bases between them. DNA of the CDR3: TGCAGCGTTCGACAGTCCCCCACTGAAGCTTTCTTT. This encodes CSVRQSPTEAFF.

This chain joins TRBV6-5 and TRBJ2-1, with 11 bases lining up with TRBD2. The length of the CDR3 is 16 residues. V lost 4 bases to trimming and J lost 5 bases; unmatched junction nucleotides: 7. Germline V gene data show CDR1 as MNHEY and CDR2 as SVGAGI. CDR3 nucleotides: TGTGCCAGCAGTTTCACCGGGACTAGCGGTCACAATGAGCAGTTCTTC. Translating it yields CASSFTGTSGHNEQFF.

V usage is TRBV7-9 and J usage is TRBJ1-2, with D perhaps matching TRBD1 (5 bases). There are 13 residues in the CDR3. V dropped 1 base and J dropped 6 bases, with 9 bases sitting between them. Germline CDR1 is SEHNR and CDR2 is FQNEAQ (reference sequence). CDR3: CASSLGQLDGYTF. The CDR3 DNA reads TGTGCCAGCAGCTTAGGACAGCTGGATGGCTACACCTTC.

The genes are TRBV7-8 and TRBJ1-5, with 8 bases lining up with TRBD1. CDR1 and CDR2 (germline): SGHVS, FQNEAQ. V lost 5 bases and J lost 0; bases outside the gene matches: 15. This CDR3 is 19 amino acids long. The CDR3 spells CASSTTRQGTGYSNQPQHF. CDR3 coding DNA: TGTGCCAGCAGCACCACCCGACAGGGGACGGGCTATAGCAATCAGCCCCAGCATTTT.

This clone appeared a single time. The chain employs TRBV6-6 and TRBJ2-1; 7 nucleotides line up with TRBD2. There are 16 residues in the CDR3. The germline CDR1 and CDR2 sequences are MNHNY and SVGAGI (reference sequence). Unmatched junction bases numbered 14, after V lost 6 bases and J lost 6 bases. Written as DNA, the CDR3 is TGTGCCAGCAGGCCGTTAGTTAGCGGGCGCCCCAATGAGCAGTTCTTC. Protein product: CASRPLVSGRPNEQFF.

The chain couples TRBV2 to TRBJ1-4; unclear D gene. The V end was cut by 11 bases, the J end by 5 bases, with 12 bases between. This CDR3 comprises 12 residues. From germline, CDR1 is SNHLY and CDR2 FYNNEI. The CDR3 is CAAMGLNEKLFF. CDR3 sequence (DNA): TGTGCCGCCATGGGCCTCAATGAAAAACTGTTTTTT.

In nucleotides, the CDR3 is TGTGCCAGTAGTAGAGGACTAGCGGGAGCTCCAGATACGCAGTATTTT. Translating gives CASSRGLAGAPDTQYF. The chain combines TRBV19 with TRBJ2-3; 13 positions match TRBD2. This CDR3 comprises 16 residues. The trim removed 4 bases at V and 4 bases at J, leaving 5 bases unmatched. CDR1 is LNHDA, CDR2 SQIVND, per germline (reference sequence). Based on the CDR3 plus reference TRBV19 and TRBJ2-3, the full variable domain is DGGITQSPKYLFRKEGQNVTLSCEQNLNHDAMYWYRQDPGQGLRLIYYSQIVNDFQKGDIAEGYSVSREKKESFPLTVTSAQKNPTAFYLCASSRGLAGAPDTQYFGPGTRLTVL.

J is TRBJ1-5 and V is TRBV15, with D uncertain. The CDR3 runs 18 residues. The V gene's germline CDR1 is LNHNV and CDR2 YYDKDF (reference sequence). Deletions cut 0 bases from V and 4 bases from J, with 19 bases between. CDR3 region: CATSRELRRPALNQPQHF. The CDR3 DNA reads TGTGCCACCAGCAGAGAACTACGGCGGCCTGCACTAAATCAGCCCCAGCATTTT.

The rearrangement joins TRBV6-5 to TRBJ1-2; D remains ambiguous. The CDR3 is 14 amino acids. V was shortened by 5 bases and J by 8 bases, with 18 bases between the two germline ends. Germline V CDR1 and CDR2: MNHEY, SVGAGI. CDR3: CASSQSSRGFGYTF. The CDR3, as DNA: TGTGCCAGCAGTCAGAGCTCGCGGGGATTCGGCTACACCTTC.

The chain couples TRBV4-2 to TRBJ1-1; TRBD1 aligns across 9 bases. J gave up 5 bases and V 4 bases, and 5 bases lay outside the gene matches. Germline CDR1 is LGHNA and CDR2 is YNFKEQ. The CDR3 has 14 amino acids. CDR3 sequence reads: CASSPWTGVTEAFF. The CDR3 nucleotides read TGTGCCAGCAGCCCCTGGACAGGGGTAACTGAAGCTTTCTTT.